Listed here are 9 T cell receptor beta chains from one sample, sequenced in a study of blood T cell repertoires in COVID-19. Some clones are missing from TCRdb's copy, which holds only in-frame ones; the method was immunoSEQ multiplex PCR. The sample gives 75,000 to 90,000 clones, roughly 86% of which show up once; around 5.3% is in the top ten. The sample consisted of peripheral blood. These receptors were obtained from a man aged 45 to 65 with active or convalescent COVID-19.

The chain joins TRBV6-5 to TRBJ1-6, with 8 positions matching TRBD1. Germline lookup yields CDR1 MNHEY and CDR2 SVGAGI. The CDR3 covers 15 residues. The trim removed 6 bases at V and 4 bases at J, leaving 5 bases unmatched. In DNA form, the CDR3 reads TGTGCCAGCAGGAGGGGACAGGATTATAATTCACCCCTCCACTTT. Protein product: CASRRGQDYNSPLHF.

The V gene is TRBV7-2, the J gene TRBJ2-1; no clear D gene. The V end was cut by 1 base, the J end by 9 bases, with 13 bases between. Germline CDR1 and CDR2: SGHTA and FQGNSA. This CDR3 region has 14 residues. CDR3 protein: CASSLGTTGSEQFF. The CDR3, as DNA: TGTGCCAGCAGCTTAGGCACGACTGGCAGTGAGCAGTTCTTC.

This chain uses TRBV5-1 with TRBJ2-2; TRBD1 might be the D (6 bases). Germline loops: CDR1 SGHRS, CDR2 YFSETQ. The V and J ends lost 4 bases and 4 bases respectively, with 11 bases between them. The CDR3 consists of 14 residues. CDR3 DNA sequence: TGCGCCAGCAGCGCTGGACAGATCACCGGGGAGCTGTTTTTT. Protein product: CASSAGQITGELFF.

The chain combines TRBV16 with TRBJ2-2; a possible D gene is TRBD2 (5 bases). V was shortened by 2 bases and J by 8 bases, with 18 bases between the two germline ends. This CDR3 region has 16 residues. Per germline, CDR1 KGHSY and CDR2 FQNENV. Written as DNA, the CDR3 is TGTGCCAGCAGCCAAGACTTCCCGGACTGGTCTGGGGAGCTGTTTTTT. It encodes CASSQDFPDWSGELFF.

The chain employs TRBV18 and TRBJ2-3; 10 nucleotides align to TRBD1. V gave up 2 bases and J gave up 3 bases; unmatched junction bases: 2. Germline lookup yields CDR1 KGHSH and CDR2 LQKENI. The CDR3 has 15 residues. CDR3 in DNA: TGTGCCAGCTCACCAAGGACAGGGGGGACAGATACGCAGTATTTT. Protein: CASSPRTGGTDTQYF.

CDR3 sequence: CASSEQGSPLHF. The CDR3, as DNA: TGCGCCAGCAGTGAACAGGGTTCACCCCTCCACTTT. The chain is built from TRBV10-1 and TRBJ1-6; tentative D call: TRBD1 (6 bases). V lost 3 bases to trimming and J lost 9 bases, with 6 bases between them. Germline V CDR1 and CDR2: WNHNN, SYGVQD (reference sequence). This CDR3 comprises 12 residues.

The DNA for the CDR3 is TGTGCCAGCAGCCCTCCGACAGGGGGAGAAGAGACCCAGTACTTC. Protein sequence: CASSPPTGGEETQYF. The rearrangement links TRBV5-6 to TRBJ2-5, with 9 bases identical to TRBD1. The V and J ends lost 4 bases and 3 bases, in that order; junction bases with no gene match: 7. The germline CDR1 and CDR2 sequences are SGHDT and YYEEEE. This CDR3 contains 15 residues.

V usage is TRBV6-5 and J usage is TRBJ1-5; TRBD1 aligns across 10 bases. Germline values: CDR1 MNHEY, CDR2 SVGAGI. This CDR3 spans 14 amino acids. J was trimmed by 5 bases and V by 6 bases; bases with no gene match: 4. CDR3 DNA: TGTGCCAGCAGCCGAGGGACAGGGGATCAGCCCCAGCATTTT. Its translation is CASSRGTGDQPQHF.

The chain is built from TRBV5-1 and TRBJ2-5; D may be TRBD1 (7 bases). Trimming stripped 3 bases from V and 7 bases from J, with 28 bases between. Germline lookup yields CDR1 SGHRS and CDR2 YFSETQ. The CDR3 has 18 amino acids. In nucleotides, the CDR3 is TGCGCCAGCAGCTCCAGAACGGGGACAGCGGGCTCGAAAGGGACCCAGTACTTC. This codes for CASSSRTGTAGSKGTQYF.